These 30 T cell receptor beta chains were all obtained from the same sample, sequenced in a study of OX40 agonist ivuxolimab in advanced cancers. TCRdb's table, derived via immunoSEQ multiplex PCR, lists solely in-frame clones and lacks some. The sample records 90,000 to 100,000 clones, about 90% being singletons. Source: CD4+ or CD8+ T cells sorted from blood, taken in a trial of the OX40 agonist ivuxolimab. The origin of the receptors is an adult with an advanced solid tumor such as melanoma, head and neck, liver or kidney cancer.

The gene calls are TRBV5-1 and TRBJ2-7, with D perhaps matching TRBD1 (6 bases). V lost 1 base and J 0 bases, leaving 11 bases between the germline ends. The CDR3 contains 15 residues. Germline assignment: CDR1 SGHRS and CDR2 YFSETQ. Written as DNA, the CDR3 is TGCGCCAGCAGCTTGAGTCAGGGGTCCTCCTACGAGCAGTACTTC. Translated: CASSLSQGSSYEQYF. Drawing the rest from reference TRBV5-1 and TRBJ2-7, the complete variable domain is KAGVTQTPRYLIKTRGQQVTLSCSPISGHRSVSWYQQTPGQGLQFLFEYFSETQRNKGNFPGRFSGRQFSNSRSEMNVSTLELGDSALYLCASSLSQGSSYEQYFGPGTRLTVT.

The chain carries TRBV2 and TRBJ2-5; no clear D. The CDR3 runs 13 residues. V lost 8 bases to trimming and J lost 1 base, with 11 bases between them. The germline gives CDR1 SNHLY, CDR2 FYNNEI. Here the CDR3 reads CASQWNPQETQYF. CDR3 coding DNA: TGTGCCAGCCAATGGAACCCCCAAGAGACCCAGTACTTC.

The rearrangement uses TRBV2 and TRBJ2-1; the D gene is possibly TRBD1 (6 bases). CDR3 size: 13 residues. Germline CDR1 reads SNHLY; CDR2 reads FYNNEI. V was cut by 7 bases and J by 5 bases, with 12 bases left in between. The CDR3 spells CASTGDSHNEQFF. CDR3 nucleotides: TGTGCCAGCACAGGGGATTCCCACAATGAGCAGTTCTTC.

The gene calls are TRBV2 and TRBJ2-3, with TRBD1 as a possible D gene (6 bases). The CDR3 length is 14 residues. V was pared by 1 base and J by 3 bases, with 8 bases between. The germline V gene encodes CDR1 SNHLY and CDR2 FYNNEI. The CDR3 DNA reads TGTGCCAGCAGTGAAGGACAGGCTACAGATACGCAGTATTTT. This encodes CASSEGQATDTQYF. The full variable domain, rest sourced from reference TRBV2 and TRBJ2-3, is EPEVTQTPSHQVTQMGQEVILRCVPISNHLYFYWYRQILGQKVEFLVSFYNNEISEKSEIFDDQFSVERPDGSNFTLKIRSTKLEDSAMYFCASSEGQATDTQYFGPGTRLTVL.

The chain combines TRBV7-9 with TRBJ1-2, with no clear D. Trimming removed 5 bases from V and 8 bases from J, with 9 bases in between. This CDR3 spans 11 amino acids. Germline V gene data show CDR1 as SEHNR and CDR2 as FQNEAQ (reference sequence). CDR3 in DNA: TGTGCCAGCAGCACTCGGGCGGGCTACACCTTC. It yields the protein CASSTRAGYTF. The whole variable domain, remainder taken from reference TRBV7-9 and TRBJ1-2, is DTGVSQNPRHKITKRGQNVTFRCDPISEHNRLYWYRQTLGQGPEFLTYFQNEAQLEKSRLLSDRFSAERPKGSFSTLEIQRTEQGDSAMYLCASSTRAGYTFGSGTRLTVV.

This clone was seen only once. The V gene is TRBV2, the J gene TRBJ1-4; D gene uncertain. The germline gives CDR1 SNHLY, CDR2 FYNNEI. Deletions cut 11 bases from V and 10 bases from J, with 20 bases between. The CDR3 has 13 residues. This CDR3 reads CARSGLSEGKLFF. In DNA, the CDR3 is TGTGCCCGTTCGGGCCTCTCAGAAGGAAAACTGTTTTTT.

The rearrangement joins TRBV10-3 to TRBJ1-2, with D possibly matching TRBD1 (6 bases). V lost 6 bases and J lost 2, with 13 bases in between. CDR1 is ENHRY, CDR2 SYGVKD, per germline. This CDR3 region has 14 residues. CDR3 nucleotide sequence: TGTGCCATCAGCCCGGACAGACCCAACTATGGCTACACCTTC. It codes for CAISPDRPNYGYTF.

The chain carries TRBV19 and TRBJ1-5; weak D call: TRBD1 (5 bases). Looked up from germline, CDR1 is LNHDA and CDR2 is SQIVND (reference sequence). This CDR3 region has 15 residues. V lost 5 bases and J 5 bases, leaving 16 bases between the germline ends. CDR3 sequence (DNA): TGTGCCAGTAGTCCTAGACAGTCAGGCGATCAGCCCCAGCATTTT. This translates into CASSPRQSGDQPQHF. Based on the CDR3 plus reference TRBV19 and TRBJ1-5, the full variable domain is DGGITQSPKYLFRKEGQNVTLSCEQNLNHDAMYWYRQDPGQGLRLIYYSQIVNDFQKGDIAEGYSVSREKKESFPLTVTSAQKNPTAFYLCASSPRQSGDQPQHFGDGTRLSIL.

This clone was observed a single time. Different DNA sequences within this sample yield the same CDR3. V is TRBV5-1 and J is TRBJ2-6; no firm D call. CDR3 length: 14 amino acids. With 1 base removed from V and 2 bases from J, the gap between germline ends came to 4 bases. CDR1 and CDR2 from the germline V gene are SGHRS and YFSETQ. The CDR3 DNA is TGCGCCAGCAGCTTGCTCCCTGGGGCCAACGTCCTGACTTTC. Amino acids: CASSLLPGANVLTF.

The chain is built from TRBV30 and TRBJ2-7, with D tentatively TRBD1 (5 bases). The germline V gene has CDR1 GTSNPN and CDR2 SVGIG (reference sequence). The CDR3 is 13 residues long. The ends were cut back, 0 bases at V and 2 bases at J, with 8 bases in the middle. CDR3 DNA: TGTGCCTGGAGTGTACAGGTGACCTACGAGCAGTACTTC. This codes for CAWSVQVTYEQYF.

The rearrangement joins TRBV14 to TRBJ1-4; D unclear. CDR3 length equals 13 residues. V was pared by 2 bases and J by 4 bases, with 5 bases between. Per germline, CDR1 SGHDN and CDR2 FVKESK. The CDR3 reads CASSQFHNEKLFF. CDR3 nucleotide sequence: TGTGCCAGCAGCCAATTCCATAATGAAAAACTGTTTTTT.

This chain links TRBV6-1 with TRBJ2-7; D uncertain. V lost 5 bases and J 2 bases, leaving 7 bases between the germline ends. Germline CDR1 and CDR2: MNHNS and SASEGT. This CDR3 comprises 12 residues. The CDR3 here is CASSPGTYEQYF. The CDR3 bases are TGTGCCAGCAGTCCCGGAACCTACGAGCAGTACTTC.

The chain couples TRBV18 to TRBJ2-7; TRBD1 is a possible D gene (6 bases). The germline CDR1 and CDR2 sequences are KGHSH and LQKENI. The CDR3 has 15 amino acids. The V end was cut by 0 bases, the J end by 6 bases, with 15 bases between. CDR3 region: CASSPPGAARGEQYF. The DNA of the CDR3 is TGTGCCAGCTCACCACCGGGGGCTGCGAGGGGCGAGCAGTACTTC. Full variable domain (remainder filled in from reference TRBV18 and TRBJ2-7): NAGVMQNPRHLVRRRGQEARLRCSPMKGHSHVYWYRQLPEEGLKFMVYLQKENIIDESGMPKERFSAEFPKEGPSILRIQQVVRGDSAAYFCASSPPGAARGEQYFGPGTRLTVT.

V usage is TRBV28 and J usage is TRBJ2-7, with D hard to call. CDR1 and CDR2 (germline): MDHEN, SYDVKM. CDR3 length: 12 residues. V lost 7 bases, J lost 5 bases, and 12 bases lay in between. The CDR3 DNA sequence: TGTGCCAGCACCCTCCCCGGCCACGAGCAGTACTTC. Its translation is CASTLPGHEQYF.

The V gene is TRBV19, the J gene TRBJ1-2, with D uncertain. Germline CDR1 LNHDA, CDR2 SQIVND (reference sequence). The CDR3 has 16 residues. The V end was cut by 2 bases, the J end by 2 bases, with 15 bases between. The CDR3 sequence is CASSIFRMERNYGYTF. The CDR3 nucleotides read TGTGCCAGTAGTATATTCCGTATGGAGAGAAACTATGGCTACACCTTC. The full variable domain, rest sourced from reference TRBV19 and TRBJ1-2, is DGGITQSPKYLFRKEGQNVTLSCEQNLNHDAMYWYRQDPGQGLRLIYYSQIVNDFQKGDIAEGYSVSREKKESFPLTVTSAQKNPTAFYLCASSIFRMERNYGYTFGSGTRLTVV.

The gene calls are TRBV28 and TRBJ2-2; no clear D. Germline V CDR1 and CDR2: MDHEN, SYDVKM. The CDR3 runs 15 residues. V lost 2 bases, J lost 6 bases, and 13 bases lay in between. DNA for the CDR3: TGTGCCAGCAGTTTAGGCCCATCTTCCTCCGGGGAGCTGTTTTTT. Translated: CASSLGPSSSGELFF.

V is TRBV7-6 and J is TRBJ2-1; tentatively, D is TRBD2 (6 bases). V was shortened by 7 bases and J by 9 bases, with 28 bases between the two germline ends. Germline-derived CDR1 and CDR2 are SGHVS and FNYEAQ. The CDR3 length is 17 residues. In DNA form, the CDR3 reads TGTGCCAGCACTTTTGTACCTCAGGGAACCCCAGCGGGTGAGCAGTTCTTC. Translation gives CASTFVPQGTPAGEQFF. The complete variable domain, with remaining parts taken from reference TRBV7-6 and TRBJ2-1, reads GAGVSQSPRYKVTKRGQDVALRCDPISGHVSLYWYRQALGQGPEFLTYFNYEAQQDKSGLPNDRFSAERPEGSISTLTIQRTEQRDSAMYRCASTFVPQGTPAGEQFFGPGTRLTVL.

Comments on this clone: A read error may account for a junction end that differs from germline. The chain combines TRBV7-2 with TRBJ2-3; possible D gene TRBD2, 6 bases. This CDR3 comprises 13 residues. Germline values: CDR1 SGHTA, CDR2 FQGNSA. CDR3 sequence: CASSLARTDTQYF. The CDR3 DNA sequence: TGTGCCAGCAGCCTAGCGAGAACAGATACGCAGTATTTT.

The genes are TRBV6-5 and TRBJ1-1, with a possible D match to TRBD1 (5 bases). V was shortened by 2 bases and J by 10 bases, with 17 bases between the two germline ends. From germline, CDR1 is MNHEY and CDR2 SVGAGI. This CDR3 spans 14 amino acids. This chain's CDR3 is CASSYGGAGMPAFF. The CDR3 bases are TGTGCCAGCAGTTACGGTGGGGCCGGGATGCCAGCTTTCTTT.

This chain links TRBV6-5 with TRBJ2-5; D possibly uses TRBD1 or TRBD2 (5 bases each). The CDR3 runs to 13 residues. The ends were cut back, 10 bases at V and 1 base at J, with 13 bases in the middle. CDR1 is MNHEY, CDR2 SVGAGI, per germline. For the CDR3, the DNA is TGTGCCACTAGGGGAGTTGTCCAAGAGACCCAGTACTTC. Amino acids: CATRGVVQETQYF.

The rearrangement links TRBV6-5 to TRBJ2-3; maybe TRBD1 (6 bases). The V end lost 2 bases, the J end lost 1 base, and 13 bases lay between the germline ends. The CDR3 extends over 16 amino acids. Looked up from germline, CDR1 is MNHEY and CDR2 is SVGAGI. The CDR3 loop is CASSYEPGHRTDTQYF. The CDR3 DNA is TGTGCCAGCAGTTACGAACCGGGACACCGCACAGATACGCAGTATTTT.

The chain joins TRBV28 to TRBJ1-5; D is perhaps TRBD1 (6 bases). There are 12 residues in the CDR3. Trimming took 11 bases from V and 7 from J, leaving 15 bases between them. Per germline, CDR1 MDHEN and CDR2 SYDVKM. The CDR3 sequence is CAVQGQGQPQHF. In nucleotides, the CDR3 is TGTGCCGTCCAGGGGCAGGGACAGCCCCAGCATTTT. The complete variable domain, with remaining parts taken from reference TRBV28 and TRBJ1-5, reads DVKVTQSSRYLVKRTGEKVFLECVQDMDHENMFWYRQDPGLGLRLIYFSYDVKMKEKGDIPEGYSVSREKKERFSLILESASTNQTSMYLCAVQGQGQPQHFGDGTRLSIL.

V usage is TRBV7-9 and J usage is TRBJ1-1; 8 bases are shared with TRBD1. CDR1 and CDR2 (germline): SEHNR, FQNEAQ (reference sequence). This CDR3 has 13 residues. The V and J ends lost 6 bases and 5 bases, in that order; junction bases with no gene match: 5. CDR3 in DNA: TGTGCCAGCAGTACTCAGGGGGCGACTGAAGCTTTCTTT. Translated: CASSTQGATEAFF. The whole variable domain, remainder taken from reference TRBV7-9 and TRBJ1-1, is DTGVSQNPRHKITKRGQNVTFRCDPISEHNRLYWYRQTLGQGPEFLTYFQNEAQLEKSRLLSDRFSAERPKGSFSTLEIQRTEQGDSAMYLCASSTQGATEAFFGQGTRLTVV.

The chain is built from TRBV28 and TRBJ2-3; no reliable D call. The CDR3 runs to 17 residues. Germline V gene sequence: CDR1 MDHEN, CDR2 SYDVKM. Trimming removed 8 bases at V and 2 bases at J, with 23 bases between. The CDR3 loop reads CASLPPGPVPYTDTQYF. CDR3 DNA sequence: TGTGCCAGCCTTCCCCCGGGCCCCGTCCCCTACACAGATACGCAGTATTTT.

This clone was observed a handful of times. The chain combines TRBV6-1 with TRBJ1-1, with D uncertain. CDR1 is MNHNS, CDR2 SASEGT, per germline. This CDR3 has 18 amino acids. The ends were cut back, 2 bases at V and 0 bases at J, with 19 bases in the middle. CDR3 nucleotide sequence: TGTGCCAGCAGTGAATGGGGAAAGAGAGGGTCTATGAACACTGAAGCTTTCTTT. It codes for CASSEWGKRGSMNTEAFF.

The V gene is TRBV28, the J gene TRBJ2-6; possibly TRBD1 for D (6 bases). The CDR3 runs 15 residues. The V gene lost 7 bases and the J gene lost 4 bases, with 14 bases spanning the gap. Germline CDR1 is MDHEN and CDR2 is SYDVKM. The CDR3 region is CASIPLGAGANVLTF. The CDR3 DNA follows: TGTGCCAGCATCCCCTTGGGGGCAGGGGCCAACGTCCTGACTTTC.

This sequence joins TRBV19 and TRBJ2-7, with 9 bases aligning to TRBD1. The CDR3 loop spans 15 amino acids. V shed 6 bases and J 2 bases; nucleotides not matched to a gene: 8. CDR1 is LNHDA and CDR2 is SQIVND in the germline V gene (reference sequence). The CDR3 DNA reads TGTGCCAGTAGCTTCGACAGGGGGGAAACCTACGAGCAGTACTTC. Its translation is CASSFDRGETYEQYF.

The chain uses TRBV7-2 and TRBJ2-5; TRBD2 aligns across 8 bases. This CDR3 contains 14 residues. Germline V gene data show CDR1 as SGHTA and CDR2 as FQGNSA. The V gene end was trimmed by 4 bases and the J gene end by 5 bases; junction bases not matched to a gene: 6. The DNA of the CDR3 is TGTGCCAGCAGCTCCCGGGGGGGGAGGGAGACCCAGTACTTC. It yields the protein CASSSRGGRETQYF.

This chain links TRBV30 with TRBJ1-3; the D is unclear. V was cut by 1 base and J by 7 bases, with 17 bases left in between. Germline V gene lookup returns CDR1 GTSNPN and CDR2 SVGIG (reference sequence). This CDR3 has 15 residues. DNA of the CDR3: TGTGCCTGGAGTGCCTACTCTGGAGGGTGGAACACCATATATTTT. Amino acid sequence: CAWSAYSGGWNTIYF.

This chain links TRBV4-2 with TRBJ1-2, with D possibly TRBD1 on 5 matching bases. V lost 1 base to trimming and J lost 5 bases, with 23 bases between them. The CDR3 runs to 18 residues. Germline V gives CDR1 LGHNA, CDR2 YNFKEQ. CDR3 protein: CASSQGGMGQAGSYGYTF. CDR3 DNA sequence: TGTGCCAGCAGCCAAGGGGGGATGGGGCAGGCCGGATCTTATGGCTACACCTTC.